A single sample is the source of the 29 T cell receptor beta chains below, sequenced in a study of naive and memory T cell subsets. The beta constant-region primer was an equimolar mix of two oligonucleotides covering TRBC1 and TRBC2. Four rounds of PCR amplified the ligated cDNA using nested alpha and beta constant-region primers plus SP2. TCRdb called the UMI-ligation and nested PCR reads again in MiXCR, with one record for every CDR3 protein. The sample records around 130,000 distinct CDR3 sequences, 35% to 40% being singletons. Sequencing was carried out using central memory CD4+ T cells from blood. The origin of the receptors is a human donor in good health.

This clonotype was seen a handful of times. The rearrangement links TRBV12-3 or TRBV12-4 to TRBJ2-1; 12 bases match TRBD1. The CDR3 spans 17 residues. The J segment lost 7 bases and the V segment lost 5 bases, leaving 12 bases of the junction unmatched. This CDR3 reads CASSPGTGGLEGNEQFF. The CDR3 nucleotides read TGTGCCAGCAGTCCGGGGACAGGGGGCCTTGAGGGTAATGAGCAGTTCTTC.

This clonotype has just a few counts. The chain has TRBV27 and TRBJ1-1; D gene uncertain. This CDR3 has 12 residues. Trimming removed 6 bases at V and 7 bases at J, with 12 bases between. CDR1 and CDR2 (germline): MNHEY, SMNVEV (reference sequence). CDR3 nucleotide sequence: TGTGCCAGCAGGTCCGCGGTGGGTGAAGCTTTCTTT. Translating gives CASRSAVGEAFF.

The rearrangement uses TRBV20-1 and TRBJ2-5, with 14 positions matching TRBD2. The V gene end was trimmed by 5 bases and the J gene end by 9 bases; junction bases not matched to a gene: 2. This CDR3 contains 12 residues. The germline V gene has CDR1 DFQATT and CDR2 SNEGSKA (reference sequence). The CDR3 DNA reads TGCAGTGCTCGACTAGCGGGGGGGGCCCAGTACTTC. Translated, it gives CSARLAGGAQYF.

The sample holds a few counts of this clonotype. The V and J genes are TRBV12-3 or TRBV12-4 and TRBJ1-2; D may be TRBD1 (5 bases). The CDR3 spans 12 residues. V lost 6 bases and J 4 bases, leaving 9 bases between the germline ends. In nucleotides, the CDR3 is TGTGCCAGCAGCGGGGACTTCTATGGCTACACCTTC. This encodes CASSGDFYGYTF.

This clonotype has only a few counts. The chain employs TRBV5-5 and TRBJ2-7; 10 bases map to TRBD2. CDR3 length: 16 residues. Germline CDR1 is SGHKS and CDR2 is YYEKEE (reference sequence). V shed 4 bases, J shed 0 bases, and the junction held 7 bases outside the gene matches. The CDR3 DNA is TGTGCCAGCAGCCCAGGACTAGCGGTTTCCTCCTACGAGCAGTACTTC. Protein product: CASSPGLAVSSYEQYF.

CDR3 sequence reads: CASSLSPLNIQYF. CDR3 in DNA: TGTGCCAGCAGTTTATCCCCTCTAAACATTCAGTACTTC. The chain joins TRBV28 to TRBJ2-4; unclear D gene. Trimming took 1 base from V and 6 from J, leaving 7 bases between them. The CDR3 has 13 residues. CDR1 is MDHEN and CDR2 is SYDVKM in the germline V gene.

The chain employs TRBV28 and TRBJ1-5; 7 bases match TRBD1. Germline CDR1 is MDHEN and CDR2 is SYDVKM. This CDR3 has 16 amino acids. V dropped 5 bases and J dropped 0; count of bases not matched to a gene: 7. CDR3 sequence: CASSTRTGPSNQPQHF. In DNA form, the CDR3 reads TGTGCCAGCAGTACCCGGACAGGACCTAGCAATCAGCCCCAGCATTTT.

This clonotype was observed many times. The CDR3 spells CAISDTDYEQYF. The CDR3 DNA is TGTGCCATCAGTGATACAGACTACGAGCAGTACTTC. The genes are TRBV10-3 and TRBJ2-7; no reliable D call. The CDR3 has 12 amino acids. The ends were cut back, 3 bases at V and 3 bases at J, with 6 bases in the middle. The germline gives CDR1 ENHRY, CDR2 SYGVKD.

This clonotype appeared many times. The DNA for the CDR3 is TGTGCCAGCAGCCGTGGTCGGGGACAGGGTAGTGCAGATACGCAGTATTTT. Translating gives CASSRGRGQGSADTQYF. V is TRBV7-6 and J is TRBJ2-3; 9 nucleotides agree with TRBD1. V was pared by 5 bases and J by 4 bases, with 13 bases of the junction left unmatched. The CDR3 totals 17 residues. Looked up from germline, CDR1 is SGHVS and CDR2 is FNYEAQ.

V is TRBV11-2 and J is TRBJ2-1, with 8 bases identical to TRBD2. V shed 4 bases and J 3 bases; nucleotides not matched to a gene: 5. Germline V gives CDR1 SGHAT, CDR2 FQNNGV. The CDR3 totals 15 residues. In DNA, the CDR3 is TGTGCCAGCAGCTCATCCGGGACTAGCTACAATGAGCAGTTCTTC. This translates into CASSSSGTSYNEQFF.

This clonotype was seen a handful of times. The genes are TRBV7-9 and TRBJ2-1; D remains unclear. Germline CDR1 and CDR2: SEHNR and FQNEAQ (reference sequence). This CDR3 contains 12 residues. V was pared by 3 bases and J by 13 bases, with 13 bases between. CDR3 nucleotides: TGTGCCAGCAGCTTTCAAGGGTATGGTCAGTTCTTC. Its protein product is CASSFQGYGQFF.

V and J are TRBV7-9 and TRBJ2-4; D not certain. CDR3 size: 15 residues. CDR1 is SEHNR, CDR2 FQNEAQ, per germline (reference sequence). V was shortened by 3 bases and J by 1 base, with 10 bases between the two germline ends. CDR3 DNA: TGTGCCAGCAGCTTCTCAGGTTGGGCCAAAAACATTCAGTACTTC. Translation: CASSFSGWAKNIQYF.

This clonotype was recorded at least ten times. This chain links TRBV18 with TRBJ2-1; D perhaps matches TRBD2 (5 bases). The CDR3 totals 13 residues. The V end lost 3 bases, the J end lost 8 bases, and 11 bases lay between the germline ends. CDR1 is KGHSH, CDR2 LQKENI, per germline. CDR3 loop: CASSPRRTDEQFF. For the CDR3, the DNA is TGTGCCAGCTCACCGCGGAGGACGGATGAGCAGTTCTTC. The full variable domain, in which reference TRBV18 and TRBJ2-1 provide the parts outside the CDR3, is NAGVMQNPRHLVRRRGQEARLRCSPMKGHSHVYWYRQLPEEGLKFMVYLQKENIIDESGMPKERFSAEFPKEGPSILRIQQVVRGDSAAYFCASSPRRTDEQFFGPGTRLTVL.

V and J are TRBV5-6 and TRBJ1-2; D is ambiguous. V lost 4 bases and J 0 bases, leaving 19 bases between the germline ends. CDR3 length equals 17 residues. Looked up from germline, CDR1 is SGHDT and CDR2 is YYEEEE. The CDR3 DNA follows: TGTGCCAGCAGCCTACTGGGTAGTGCTCTGGCTAACTATGGCTACACCTTC. It codes for CASSLLGSALANYGYTF.

This clonotype was seen only a few times. The chain carries TRBV5-1 and TRBJ1-2, with 7 bases matching TRBD1. Germline values: CDR1 SGHRS, CDR2 YFSETQ. Unmatched junction bases numbered 1, after V lost 2 bases and J lost 3 bases. The CDR3 length is 13 residues. The CDR3 loop is CASSLGGYYGYTF. The DNA for the CDR3 is TGCGCCAGCAGCTTAGGGGGCTACTATGGCTACACCTTC. Complete variable domain (other parts from reference TRBV5-1 and TRBJ1-2): KAGVTQTPRYLIKTRGQQVTLSCSPISGHRSVSWYQQTPGQGLQFLFEYFSETQRNKGNFPGRFSGRQFSNSRSEMNVSTLELGDSALYLCASSLGGYYGYTFGSGTRLTVV.

J is TRBJ1-4 and V is TRBV28; tentatively, D is TRBD1 (6 bases). Per the germline V gene, CDR1 is MDHEN and CDR2 is SYDVKM. This CDR3 spans 20 amino acids. With 6 bases removed from V and 3 bases from J, the gap between germline ends came to 29 bases. The CDR3 sequence: CASRHGSRGPRRFANEKLFF. CDR3 nucleotide sequence: TGTGCCAGCAGACACGGAAGCAGGGGTCCGAGGCGGTTTGCTAATGAAAAACTGTTTTTT.

Many counts were recorded for this clonotype. CDR3 in DNA: TGTGCCAGCAGTTACGTTATAGTCAATCAGCCCCAGCATTTT. It codes for CASSYVIVNQPQHF. The V call is TRBV6-2 or TRBV6-3, the J call TRBJ1-5, with D hard to call. The germline V and J ends were trimmed by 2 bases and 3 bases, with 8 bases remaining between them. In germline, CDR1 is MNHEY, CDR2 SVGEGT. This CDR3 has 14 amino acids.

This clonotype has at least ten counts. The V and J genes are TRBV9 and TRBJ2-1; D call uncertain. The CDR3 extends over 14 amino acids. Germline V gene sequence: CDR1 SGDLS, CDR2 YYNGEE. Trimming cost V 3 bases and J 7 bases, with 14 bases left between them. The CDR3: CASSGSTRGNEQFF. Here the CDR3 DNA reads TGTGCCAGCAGCGGGAGTACACGTGGGAATGAGCAGTTCTTC.

This chain uses TRBV24-1 with TRBJ1-5, with D possibly TRBD1 on 5 matching bases. This CDR3 has 14 residues. Per germline, CDR1 KGHDR and CDR2 SFDVKD. The CDR3 nucleotides read TGTGCATCGGGGGAGGCGGGTAACAATCAGCCCCAGCATTTT. Protein sequence: CASGEAGNNQPQHF.

There are a few counts of this clonotype. The chain is built from TRBV9 and TRBJ1-1; TRBD1 might be the D (5 bases). Germline assignment: CDR1 SGDLS and CDR2 YYNGEE. The CDR3 loop spans 13 amino acids. V was shortened by 4 bases and J by 11 bases, with 18 bases between the two germline ends. The CDR3 sequence is CASSPRLGRGAFF. DNA for the CDR3: TGTGCCAGCAGCCCCCGACTGGGTCGGGGCGCTTTCTTT.

The V gene is TRBV6-5, the J gene TRBJ2-1; D possibly corresponds to TRBD2 (7 bases). Trimming shortened V by 6 bases and J by 10 bases, and 16 bases separated the two germline ends. This CDR3 has 13 residues. Looked up from germline, CDR1 is MNHEY and CDR2 is SVGAGI. For the CDR3, the DNA is TGTGCCAGCAGCCCCTCGGGGAGGGGGGAGCAGTTCTTC. As protein: CASSPSGRGEQFF.

This rearrangement joins TRBV4-3 to TRBJ2-6, with TRBD2 identical over 7 bases. V dropped 0 bases and J dropped 0; count of bases not matched to a gene: 5. The V gene's germline CDR1 is LGHNA and CDR2 YSLEER. The CDR3 has 18 residues. The CDR3: CASSQDLAGHSGANVLTF. The CDR3 DNA is TGCGCCAGCAGCCAAGATTTAGCGGGCCACTCTGGGGCCAACGTCCTGACTTTC.

V is TRBV3-1 and J is TRBJ1-6; no clear D. The germline V gene encodes CDR1 LGHDT and CDR2 YNNKEL (reference sequence). V was cut by 3 bases and J by 12 bases, with 12 bases left in between. The CDR3 extends over 13 amino acids. CDR3 sequence: CASSQGSIVPLHF. Here the CDR3 DNA reads TGTGCCAGCAGCCAGGGTTCGATAGTACCCCTCCACTTT.

V is TRBV6-5 and J is TRBJ1-1; tentatively, D is TRBD1 (6 bases). The CDR3 consists of 13 residues. The V end lost 0 bases, the J end lost 5 bases, and 7 bases lay between the germline ends. The germline V gene encodes CDR1 MNHEY and CDR2 SVGAGI. The CDR3 here is CASSYSRGTEAFF. The CDR3, as DNA: TGTGCCAGCAGTTACTCGAGGGGGACTGAAGCTTTCTTT.

The rearrangement links TRBV29-1 to TRBJ2-3; D unclear. Trimming removed 3 bases from V and 2 bases from J, with 6 bases in between. CDR3 length: 12 residues. CDR1 is SQVTM and CDR2 is ANQGSEA in the germline V gene. CDR3 sequence reads: CSVESFTDTQYF. The CDR3 DNA follows: TGCAGCGTTGAGTCTTTCACAGATACGCAGTATTTT.

This clonotype was recorded once. V usage is TRBV6-1 and J usage is TRBJ2-3; perhaps TRBD2 as D (6 bases). V shed 3 bases and J shed 3 bases, with 16 bases lying between them. Germline CDR1 MNHNS, CDR2 SASEGT. The CDR3 spans 16 residues. CDR3 DNA: TGTGCCAGCAGTGATGTGAAAGGCGGGGTTACAGATACGCAGTATTTT. It encodes CASSDVKGGVTDTQYF.

The chain recombines TRBV6-2 or TRBV6-3 with TRBJ2-3; perhaps TRBD2 as D (5 bases). V was pared by 0 bases and J by 2 bases, with 12 bases between. This CDR3 has 16 residues. Germline V CDR1 and CDR2: MNHEY, SVGEGT. The CDR3 region is CASSYSGLATTDTQYF. The CDR3 DNA follows: TGTGCCAGCAGTTACTCCGGACTCGCCACCACAGATACGCAGTATTTT.

This clonotype occurred a few times. The chain is built from TRBV27 and TRBJ1-2; 8 nucleotides match TRBD1. Germline CDR1 and CDR2: MNHEY and SMNVEV (reference sequence). V lost 7 bases and J lost 3; bases outside the gene matches: 13. CDR3 length: 16 amino acids. The CDR3: CASKKQGTGTHYGYTF. The CDR3 DNA sequence: TGTGCCAGCAAGAAACAGGGGACAGGTACTCACTATGGCTACACCTTC.

The chain is built from TRBV19 and TRBJ2-7; 10 bases line up with TRBD1. The trim removed 6 bases at V and 8 bases at J, leaving 13 bases unmatched. The CDR3 consists of 15 residues. Germline CDR1 reads LNHDA; CDR2 reads SQIVND (reference sequence). The CDR3 protein is CASSQARDRGDKQYF. CDR3 nucleotide sequence: TGTGCCAGTAGCCAAGCCCGGGACAGGGGCGACAAGCAGTACTTC. Looking up the rest from reference TRBV19 and TRBJ2-7 gives the full variable domain: DGGITQSPKYLFRKEGQNVTLSCEQNLNHDAMYWYRQDPGQGLRLIYYSQIVNDFQKGDIAEGYSVSREKKESFPLTVTSAQKNPTAFYLCASSQARDRGDKQYFGPGTRLTVT.